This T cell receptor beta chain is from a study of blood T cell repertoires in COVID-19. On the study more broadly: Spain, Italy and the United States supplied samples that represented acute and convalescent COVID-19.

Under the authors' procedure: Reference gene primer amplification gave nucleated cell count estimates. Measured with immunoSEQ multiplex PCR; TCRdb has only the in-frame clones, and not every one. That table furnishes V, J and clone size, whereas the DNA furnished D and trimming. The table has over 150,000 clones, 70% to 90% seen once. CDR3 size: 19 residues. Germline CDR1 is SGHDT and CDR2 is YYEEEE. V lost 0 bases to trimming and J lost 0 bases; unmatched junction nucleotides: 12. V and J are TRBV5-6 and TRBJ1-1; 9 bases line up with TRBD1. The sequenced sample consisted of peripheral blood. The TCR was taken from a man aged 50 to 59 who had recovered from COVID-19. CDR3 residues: CASSLDRGQGAYMNTEAFF. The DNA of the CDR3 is TGTGCCAGCAGCTTGGACCGGGGACAGGGCGCTTATATGAACACTGAAGCTTTCTTT.